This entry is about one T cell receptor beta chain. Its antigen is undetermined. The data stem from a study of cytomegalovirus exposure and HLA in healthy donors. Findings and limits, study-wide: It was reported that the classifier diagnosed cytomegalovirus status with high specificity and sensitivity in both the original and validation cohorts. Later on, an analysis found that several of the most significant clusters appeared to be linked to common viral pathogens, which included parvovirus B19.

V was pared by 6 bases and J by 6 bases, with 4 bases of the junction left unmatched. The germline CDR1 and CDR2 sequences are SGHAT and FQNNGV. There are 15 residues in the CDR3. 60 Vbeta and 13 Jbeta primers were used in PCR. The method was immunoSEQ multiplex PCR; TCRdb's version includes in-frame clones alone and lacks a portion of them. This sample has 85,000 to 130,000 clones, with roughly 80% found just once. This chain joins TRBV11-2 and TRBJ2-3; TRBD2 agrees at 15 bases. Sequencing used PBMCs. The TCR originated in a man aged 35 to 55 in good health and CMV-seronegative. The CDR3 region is CASSRGTSGGDTQYF. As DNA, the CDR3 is TGTGCCAGCAGTCGTGGGACTAGCGGGGGGGATACGCAGTATTTT. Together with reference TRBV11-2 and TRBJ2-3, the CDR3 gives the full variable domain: EAGVAQSPRYKIIEKRQSVAFWCNPISGHATLYWYQQILGQGPKLLIQFQNNGVVDDSQLPKDRFSAERLKGVDSTLKIQPAKLEDSAVYLCASSRGTSGGDTQYFGPGTRLTVL.